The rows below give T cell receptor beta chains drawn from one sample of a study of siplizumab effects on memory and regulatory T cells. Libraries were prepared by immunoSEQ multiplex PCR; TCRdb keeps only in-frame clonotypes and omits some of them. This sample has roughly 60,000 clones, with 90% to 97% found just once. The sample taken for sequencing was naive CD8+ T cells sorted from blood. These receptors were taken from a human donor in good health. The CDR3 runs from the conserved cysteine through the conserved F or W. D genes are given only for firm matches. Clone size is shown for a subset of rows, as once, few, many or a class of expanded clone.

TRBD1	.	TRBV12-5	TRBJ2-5	TGTGCTAGTGGTTTGGGGACAGGGCCTATCGTTGTGGAGACCCAGTACTTC	CASGLGTGPIVVETQYF
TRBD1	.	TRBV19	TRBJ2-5	TGTGCCAGTAGTGAGGGACAGGGGGAACAAGAGACCCAGTACTTC	CASSEGQGEQETQYF
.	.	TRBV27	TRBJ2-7	TGTGCCAGCAGTCCCCCGACCCAGACCTACGAGCAGTACTTC	CASSPPTQTYEQYF
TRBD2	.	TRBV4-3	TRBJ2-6	TGCGCCAGCAGCCAAAGTTACCCTCTAGCGGGTGGGGCCAACGTCCTGACTTTC	CASSQSYPLAGGANVLTF
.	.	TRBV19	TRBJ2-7	TGTGCCAGTAGTATAGATCTTGGCACCTACGAGCAGTACTTC	CASSIDLGTYEQYF
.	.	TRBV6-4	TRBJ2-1	TGTGCCAGCAGTGACGGTCTCAGCTCCTACAATGAGCAGTTCTTC	CASSDGLSSYNEQFF
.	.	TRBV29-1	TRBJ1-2	TGCAGCGTTATGGTAGCTAACTATGGCTACACCTTC	CSVMVANYGYTF
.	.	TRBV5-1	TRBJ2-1	TGCGCCAGCAGCCCCGCGCGGGCGAATGAGCAGTTCTTC	CASSPARANEQFF
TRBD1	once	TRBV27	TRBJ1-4	TGTGCCAGCTACACAGGGGCAACTAATGAAAAACTGTTTTTT	CASYTGATNEKLFF
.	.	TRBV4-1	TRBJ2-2	TGCGCCAGCAGCCGGGGCCAGGGCCCCGGGGAGCTGTTTTTT	CASSRGQGPGELFF
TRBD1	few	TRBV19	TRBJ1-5	TGTGCCAGTAGTTGGACAGGGGGAGGGGGCAATCAGCCCCAGCATTTT	CASSWTGGGGNQPQHF
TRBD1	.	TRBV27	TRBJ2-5	TGTGCCAGCAGTTCCCTGACAGGGGGCTTAAAGACCCAGTACTTC	CASSSLTGGLKTQYF
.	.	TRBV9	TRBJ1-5	TGTGCCAGCAGCGTAGGGGCACCAGGGGAGCCCCAGCATTTT	CASSVGAPGEPQHF
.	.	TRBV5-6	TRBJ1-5	TGTGCCAGCAGCTTCGGTACAGGCAGCTATGGTCAGCCCCAGCATTTT	CASSFGTGSYGQPQHF
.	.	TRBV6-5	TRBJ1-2	TGTGCCAGCAGGGCACATGGGGATAACTATGGCTACACCTTC	CASRAHGDNYGYTF
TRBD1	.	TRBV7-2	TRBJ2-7	TGTGCCAGCAGCTTAGTACCCGGGACAGTGGACTACGAGCAGTACTTC	CASSLVPGTVDYEQYF
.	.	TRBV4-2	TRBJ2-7	TGTGCCAGCAGCCAAGACAGGGGTCACGAGCAGTACTTC	CASSQDRGHEQYF
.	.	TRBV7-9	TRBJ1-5	TGTGCCAGCAGCCCGACAGTTGGTAGCCAGCCCCAGCATTTT	CASSPTVGSQPQHF
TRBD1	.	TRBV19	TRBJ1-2	TGTGCCAGTAGGCGACAGGGTGGGAACTATGGCTACACCTTC	CASRRQGGNYGYTF
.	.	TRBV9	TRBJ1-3	TGTGCCAGCAGCGTAGTGGGGTCCTCTGGAAACACCATATATTTT	CASSVVGSSGNTIYF
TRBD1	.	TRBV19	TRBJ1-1	TGTGCCACCACCGACAGGGGTCGCGCTTTCTTT	CATTDRGRAFF
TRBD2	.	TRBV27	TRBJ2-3	TGTGCCAGCTCCTCTAGCGGGGGAAGCACAGATACGCAGTATTTT	CASSSSGGSTDTQYF
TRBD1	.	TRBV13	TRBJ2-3	TGTGCCAGCAGTCTTAGGAAGGAGTACAGGGGGGAATGGGATACGCAGTATTTT	CASSLRKEYRGEWDTQYF
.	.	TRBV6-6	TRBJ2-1	TGTGCCAGCAGTTACTCGCCTTACAATGAGCAGTTCTTC	CASSYSPYNEQFF
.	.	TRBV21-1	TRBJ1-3	TGTGCCAGCAGCACTAGGGGGTACGGAAACACCATATATTTT	CASSTRGYGNTIYF
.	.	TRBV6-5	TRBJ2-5	TGTGCCAGCAGTTACTCGGAGACCCAGTACTTC	CASSYSETQYF